Listed below are T cell receptor beta chains from one sample, sequenced in a study of blood T cell repertoires in COVID-19. The protocol was immunoSEQ multiplex PCR, while the TCRdb copy is restricted to in-frame clones and leaves out a portion. The data hold over 250,000 clones, with 70% to 90% observed a single time. The sequencing input was peripheral blood. These receptor sequences come from a woman in her 70s with acute or convalescent COVID-19. CDR3s include the opening cysteine and the closing phenylalanine or tryptophan. A D gene is named only where the DNA matches it firmly.

J gene: TRBJ1-2; D gene: TRBD1; V gene: TRBV6-2/TRBV6-3; CDR3 protein: CASSYRGTGYGYTF
J gene: TRBJ1-4; D gene: -; V gene: TRBV12-5; CDR3 protein: CASGSLAWGGAGRNEKLFF
J gene: TRBJ2-2; D gene: -; V gene: TRBV12-3/TRBV12-4; CDR3 protein: CASSLSGHGELFF
J gene: TRBJ1-2; D gene: -; V gene: TRBV27; CDR3 protein: CASSLEGRRYTF
J gene: TRBJ2-7; D gene: TRBD1; V gene: TRBV2; CDR3 protein: CAVQGPGQEQYF
J gene: TRBJ2-7; D gene: -; V gene: TRBV7-2; CDR3 protein: CASSLGGGIRREQYF
J gene: TRBJ1-2; D gene: -; V gene: TRBV5-1; CDR3 protein: CASSKAQDYGYTF
J gene: TRBJ2-1; D gene: TRBD2; V gene: TRBV5-4; CDR3 protein: CASSSLGGRVGEQFF
J gene: TRBJ1-1; D gene: -; V gene: TRBV10-3; CDR3 protein: CAISERSGGAFF
J gene: TRBJ1-6; D gene: -; V gene: TRBV30; CDR3 protein: CAWSPGGTSPLHF
J gene: TRBJ2-7; D gene: -; V gene: TRBV19; CDR3 protein: CASSMTGSRYEQYF
J gene: TRBJ1-1; D gene: TRBD1; V gene: TRBV11-2; CDR3 protein: CASSPGTGANTEAFF
J gene: TRBJ2-5; D gene: -; V gene: TRBV7-9; CDR3 protein: CASSLWGRALQETQYF
J gene: TRBJ1-1; D gene: -; V gene: TRBV2; CDR3 protein: CASPRQIMNTEAFF
J gene: TRBJ2-1; D gene: TRBD2; V gene: TRBV5-5; CDR3 protein: CASREGGTENEQFF
J gene: TRBJ2-1; D gene: -; V gene: TRBV15; CDR3 protein: CATSRVGGIGEQFF
J gene: TRBJ1-5; D gene: -; V gene: TRBV19; CDR3 protein: CASSSGGGYQPQHF
J gene: TRBJ2-2; D gene: TRBD1; V gene: TRBV7-7; CDR3 protein: CASSPHPGQANTGELFF
J gene: TRBJ2-1; D gene: -; V gene: TRBV27; CDR3 protein: CASSFVGALGNEQFF
J gene: TRBJ2-2; D gene: -; V gene: TRBV11-2; CDR3 protein: CASSQTRTGELFF
J gene: TRBJ1-4; D gene: TRBD1; V gene: TRBV10-3; CDR3 protein: CAISTGGANEKLFF
J gene: TRBJ2-3; D gene: -; V gene: TRBV2; CDR3 protein: CASGRRGGDTDTQYF
J gene: TRBJ2-7; D gene: -; V gene: TRBV10-2; CDR3 protein: CASRQTGLSSYEQYF
J gene: TRBJ1-1; D gene: -; V gene: TRBV30; CDR3 protein: CAWSASSTVAFF
J gene: TRBJ2-7; D gene: TRBD2; V gene: TRBV4-1; CDR3 protein: CASSERAGGPSNEQYF
J gene: TRBJ1-1; D gene: -; V gene: TRBV5-1; CDR3 protein: CASSPGNTEAFF